Presented here are 25 T cell receptor beta chains from one specimen sequenced in a study of cytomegalovirus exposure and HLA in healthy donors. The PCR ran on 60 Vbeta and 13 Jbeta primers. The repertoire was sequenced with immunoSEQ multiplex PCR; TCRdb's copy has only in-frame clones and lacks some. This sample has approximately 160,000 clones, with about four fifths found just once. Input material: PBMCs. The receptors shown here come from a woman between 18 and 29 years old in good health and CMV-seronegative.

This clone appeared once. The DNA for the CDR3 is TGTGCCAGCTCACCCGGGGACAGCAGCACAGATACGCAGTATTTT. Amino acids: CASSPGDSSTDTQYF. The chain links TRBV18 to TRBJ2-3, with TRBD1 matching 7 bases. Germline-derived CDR1 and CDR2 are KGHSH and LQKENI. The CDR3 totals 15 residues. V trimming: 3 bases; J trimming: 0 bases; junction bases outside the gene matches: 3.

The chain recombines TRBV9 with TRBJ2-7, with 15 bases matching TRBD2. The V and J ends lost 2 bases and 4 bases, in that order; junction bases with no gene match: 4. The CDR3 extends over 16 amino acids. Germline V gene lookup returns CDR1 SGDLS and CDR2 YYNGEE. CDR3 sequence (DNA): TGTGCCAGCAGCGTCGGGACTAGCGGGAGGTCGTACGAGCAGTACTTC. It is translated as CASSVGTSGRSYEQYF.

The chain recombines TRBV11-2 with TRBJ1-2, with 7 bases that match TRBD1. Germline loops: CDR1 SGHAT, CDR2 FQNNGV. V trimming: 1 base; J trimming: 10 bases; junction bases outside the gene matches: 3. The CDR3 consists of 12 residues. The CDR3 sequence is CASSLVQGIYTF. CDR3 DNA: TGTGCCAGCAGCTTAGTACAGGGGATCTACACCTTC.

V usage is TRBV5-1 and J usage is TRBJ1-3; maybe TRBD1 (5 bases). The germline gives CDR1 SGHRS, CDR2 YFSETQ. The V gene lost 3 bases and the J gene lost 0 bases, with 13 bases spanning the gap. The CDR3 has 16 residues. CDR3 region: CASSYGLDSSGNTIYF. As DNA, the CDR3 is TGCGCCAGCAGCTACGGGCTCGACAGCTCTGGAAACACCATATATTTT.

A single count supports this clone. The chain has TRBV7-2 and TRBJ1-2; D call uncertain. This CDR3 has 13 residues. V was shortened by 5 bases and J by 11 bases, with 18 bases between the two germline ends. Germline CDR1 and CDR2: SGHTA and FQGNSA. In nucleotides, the CDR3 is TGTGCCAGCAGCGTCTTCCTTAGGAAGAGGTACACCTTC. Its translation: CASSVFLRKRYTF.

This clone was seen only a few times. This chain links TRBV6-4 with TRBJ2-1, with 8 positions matching TRBD2. The CDR3 has 15 amino acids. Germline CDR1 and CDR2: MRHNA and SNTAGT. The ends lost 6 bases at V and 10 bases at J; junction bases unmatched: 14. The CDR3 DNA reads TGTGCCAGCAGCGACCAAGCGGGAGTGTCAAAGGAGCAGTTCTTC. Residues: CASSDQAGVSKEQFF.

This rearrangement joins TRBV28 to TRBJ2-5; 10 bases map to TRBD2. The V segment lost 2 bases and the J segment 0 bases; nucleotides outside the gene matches: 3. Germline assignment: CDR1 MDHEN and CDR2 SYDVKM. The CDR3 length is 16 residues. The CDR3 DNA follows: TGTGCCAGCAGTTTACTAGCGGGAGAAGACCAAGAGACCCAGTACTTC. This encodes CASSLLAGEDQETQYF.

V is TRBV11-2 and J is TRBJ2-5, with TRBD2 identical over 8 bases. The CDR3 is 13 residues long. Germline V CDR1 and CDR2: SGHAT, FQNNGV. Trimming cost V 3 bases and J 3 bases; bases outside gene matches: 0. The CDR3 is CASSFSGKETQYF. CDR3 nucleotides: TGTGCCAGCAGCTTTAGCGGGAAAGAGACCCAGTACTTC.

This clone was recorded a few times. The chain joins TRBV5-6 to TRBJ1-5, with 9 nucleotides matching TRBD1. The CDR3 spans 16 residues. With 4 bases clipped from V and 4 bases from J, the junction kept 9 bases outside the gene matches. CDR1 and CDR2 (germline): SGHDT, YYEEEE. The CDR3 DNA sequence: TGTGCCAGCAGCAGATACAGGGGGCGGGGGAATCAGCCCCAGCATTTT. Translated: CASSRYRGRGNQPQHF.

The chain carries TRBV27 and TRBJ2-1, with D uncertain. This CDR3 spans 14 amino acids. Trimming shortened V by 0 bases and J by 6 bases, and 9 bases separated the two germline ends. Germline CDR1 is MNHEY and CDR2 is SMNVEV (reference sequence). The CDR3 nucleotides read TGTGCCAGCAGTTTATCGTGGGCAAGCAATGAGCAGTTCTTC. Protein: CASSLSWASNEQFF.

The J gene is TRBJ1-1, the V gene TRBV18; TRBD1 aligns across 8 bases. CDR3 length: 14 residues. The germline CDR1 and CDR2 sequences are KGHSH and LQKENI. Trimming at V came to 4 bases and at J to 11 bases, leaving 12 bases not matched to a gene. This chain's CDR3 is CASSRGQGPVGAFF. The CDR3 DNA sequence: TGTGCCAGCTCACGAGGACAGGGCCCAGTGGGTGCTTTCTTT.

This clone was seen only a few times. V gene TRBV5-1 combines with J gene TRBJ1-1; D is undetermined. Germline CDR1 reads SGHRS; CDR2 reads YFSETQ. V was pared by 0 bases and J by 2 bases, with 8 bases between. The CDR3 sequence is 14 residues long. The CDR3 nucleotides read TGCGCCAGCAGCTTGGATCGGGGTAACACTGAAGCTTTCTTT. Translating gives CASSLDRGNTEAFF.

The gene calls are TRBV7-9 and TRBJ2-7; possible D gene TRBD2, 6 bases. CDR3 length: 14 amino acids. Deletions cut 1 base from V and 3 bases from J, with 10 bases between. CDR1 SEHNR and CDR2 FQNEAQ come from the germline V gene (reference sequence). Here the CDR3 reads CASSLDSGGYEQYF. In DNA form, the CDR3 reads TGTGCCAGCAGCTTAGATTCCGGGGGCTACGAGCAGTACTTC.

J is TRBJ2-2 and V is TRBV19; 8 bases agree with TRBD1. Germline CDR1 reads LNHDA; CDR2 reads SQIVND (reference sequence). Unmatched junction bases numbered 15, after V lost 1 base and J lost 8 bases. The length of the CDR3 is 18 residues. The CDR3 protein is CASSIVSGSTGVRGELFF. CDR3 bases: TGTGCCAGTAGTATAGTCTCTGGGTCGACAGGGGTCCGTGGGGAGCTGTTTTTT.

The chain carries TRBV5-6 and TRBJ1-2, with TRBD1 identical over 11 bases. J lost 0 bases, V lost 4 bases, and 8 bases had no gene match. The CDR3 length is 17 residues. CDR1 and CDR2 (germline): SGHDT, YYEEEE. DNA for the CDR3: TGTGCCAGCAGCGCCGGGACAGGGGGACGAGCTAACTATGGCTACACCTTC. This codes for CASSAGTGGRANYGYTF.

In the case of this clone: The sample has other DNA sequences that encode this CDR3 too. This rearrangement joins TRBV28 to TRBJ2-7; D possibly corresponds to TRBD1 (6 bases). This CDR3 comprises 12 residues. CDR1 and CDR2 from the germline V gene are MDHEN and SYDVKM. V shed 3 bases and J shed 3 bases, with 6 bases lying between them. This chain's CDR3 is CASSLTGYEQYF. As DNA, the CDR3 is TGTGCCAGCAGTTTGACAGGCTACGAGCAGTACTTC.

The J gene is TRBJ2-7, the V gene TRBV27; D might be TRBD1 (5 bases). Trimming removed 1 base from V and 1 base from J, with 11 bases in between. This CDR3 has 15 residues. From germline, CDR1 is MNHEY and CDR2 SMNVEV (reference sequence). In nucleotides, the CDR3 is TGTGCCAGCAGTTTATGGGCAGGACAATCCTACGAGCAGTACTTC. This codes for CASSLWAGQSYEQYF.

This clone was counted a few times. The V and J genes are TRBV7-6 and TRBJ2-7; 14 bases agree with TRBD2. There are 14 residues in the CDR3. CDR1 is SGHVS and CDR2 is FNYEAQ in the germline V gene. J gave up 6 bases and V 5 bases, and 3 bases lay outside the gene matches. The CDR3 DNA sequence: TGTGCCAGCAGCGCGGGACTAGCGGGAGTCGAGCAGTACTTC. It is translated as CASSAGLAGVEQYF.

This clone was seen a handful of times. The chain has TRBV27 and TRBJ2-1; D ambiguous. The CDR3 extends over 16 amino acids. Germline V CDR1 and CDR2: MNHEY, SMNVEV (reference sequence). The V gene lost 0 bases and the J gene lost 0 bases, with 9 bases spanning the gap. CDR3 loop: CASSLSPGSSYNEQFF. CDR3 coding DNA: TGTGCCAGCAGTTTATCCCCAGGTTCCTCCTACAATGAGCAGTTCTTC.

This clone was counted a few times. This chain connects TRBV5-1 to TRBJ2-3; 9 positions match TRBD2. Germline V gene sequence: CDR1 SGHRS, CDR2 YFSETQ. With 0 bases clipped from V and 4 bases from J, the junction kept 0 bases outside the gene matches. The CDR3 is made up of 14 amino acids. The CDR3 coding sequence is TGCGCCAGCAGCTTGGGACTAGCGGCAGATACGCAGTATTTT. It codes for CASSLGLAADTQYF.

The V call is TRBV6-5, the J call TRBJ2-5, with D possibly matching TRBD2 (6 bases). The tail of the sequence fits TRBJ2-7 better, so the J call may be wrong. Germline V CDR1 and CDR2: MNHEY, SVGAGI. The CDR3 is 14 amino acids. The CDR3 sequence is CASSSSGTSYEQYF. The CDR3 nucleotides are TGTGCCAGCAGCAGCTCAGGGACTTCCTACGAGCAGTACTTC.

This clone was found once. The CDR3 region is CASSPGHGPYEQYF. CDR3 sequence (DNA): TGTGCCAGTAGTCCGGGACACGGCCCCTACGAGCAGTACTTC. This chain links TRBV19 with TRBJ2-7, with D tentatively TRBD1 (6 bases). CDR3 length: 14 residues. V was pared by 5 bases and J by 2 bases, with 13 bases between. Germline lookup yields CDR1 LNHDA and CDR2 SQIVND (reference sequence).

This sequence joins TRBV2 and TRBJ2-1; tentatively, D is TRBD2 (6 bases). There are 14 residues in the CDR3. Trimming removed 7 bases from V and 8 bases from J, with 18 bases in between. Germline V CDR1 and CDR2: SNHLY, FYNNEI. The CDR3 spells CASNQRVILDEQFF. CDR3 nucleotides: TGTGCCAGCAACCAGCGGGTGATTTTGGATGAGCAGTTCTTC.

The chain uses TRBV5-1 and TRBJ2-1, with 11 bases fitting TRBD1. CDR3 length: 16 amino acids. Germline CDR1 SGHRS, CDR2 YFSETQ. The junction had 6 bases not matched to a gene; V was cut back by 5 bases and J by 2 bases. This chain's CDR3 is CASRMSGQGAYNEQFF. The CDR3 DNA sequence: TGCGCCAGCAGGATGTCGGGACAGGGGGCCTACAATGAGCAGTTCTTC.

The chain has TRBV19 and TRBJ2-1; 13 bases agree with TRBD2. The CDR3 sequence is 17 residues long. Germline CDR1 and CDR2: LNHDA and SQIVND (reference sequence). V shed 8 bases and J 4 bases; nucleotides not matched to a gene: 11. CDR3 residues: CASVEGTSGNPYNEQFF. Written as DNA, the CDR3 is TGTGCCAGTGTTGAAGGGACTAGCGGGAACCCGTACAATGAGCAGTTCTTC.